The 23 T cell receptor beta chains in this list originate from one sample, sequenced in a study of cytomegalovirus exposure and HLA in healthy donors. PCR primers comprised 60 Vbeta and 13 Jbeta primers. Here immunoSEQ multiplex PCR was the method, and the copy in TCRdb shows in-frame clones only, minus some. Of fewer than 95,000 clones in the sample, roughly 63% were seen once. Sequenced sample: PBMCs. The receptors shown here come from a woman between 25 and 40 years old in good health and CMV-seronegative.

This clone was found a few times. For the CDR3, the DNA is TGTGCCAGCAGCCACCATGTGGGAGCGGGAGATACGCAGTATTTT. It codes for CASSHHVGAGDTQYF. J is TRBJ2-3 and V is TRBV28, with TRBD2 as a possible D gene (6 bases). The ends were cut back, 6 bases at V and 5 bases at J, with 18 bases in the middle. Germline loops: CDR1 MDHEN, CDR2 SYDVKM. The CDR3 has 15 amino acids.

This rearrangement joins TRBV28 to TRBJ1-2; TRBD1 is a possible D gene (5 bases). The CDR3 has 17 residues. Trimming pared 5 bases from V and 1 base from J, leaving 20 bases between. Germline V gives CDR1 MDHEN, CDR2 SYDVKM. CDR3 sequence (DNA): TGTGCCAGCAGTACCAAATCCCTCAGGGTTTTTAACTATGGCTACACCTTC. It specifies CASSTKSLRVFNYGYTF.

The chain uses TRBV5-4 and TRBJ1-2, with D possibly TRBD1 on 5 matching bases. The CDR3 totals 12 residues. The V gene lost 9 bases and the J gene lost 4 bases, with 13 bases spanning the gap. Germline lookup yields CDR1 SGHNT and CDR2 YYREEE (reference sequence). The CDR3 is CATRQPLYGYTF. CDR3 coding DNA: TGTGCCACCAGACAGCCGCTCTATGGCTACACCTTC.

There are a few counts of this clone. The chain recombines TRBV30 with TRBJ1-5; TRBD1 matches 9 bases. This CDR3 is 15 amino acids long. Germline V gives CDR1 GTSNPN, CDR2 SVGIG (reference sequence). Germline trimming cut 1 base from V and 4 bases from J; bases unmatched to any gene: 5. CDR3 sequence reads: CAWSAGDRENQPQHF. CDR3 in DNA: TGTGCCTGGAGTGCAGGGGACAGGGAGAATCAGCCCCAGCATTTT.

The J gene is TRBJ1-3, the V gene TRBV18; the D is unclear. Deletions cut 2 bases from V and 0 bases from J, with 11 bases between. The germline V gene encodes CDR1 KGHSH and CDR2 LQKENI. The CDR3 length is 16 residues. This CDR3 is CASSPYDGSSGNTIYF. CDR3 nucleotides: TGTGCCAGCTCACCATATGATGGGAGCTCTGGAAACACCATATATTTT.

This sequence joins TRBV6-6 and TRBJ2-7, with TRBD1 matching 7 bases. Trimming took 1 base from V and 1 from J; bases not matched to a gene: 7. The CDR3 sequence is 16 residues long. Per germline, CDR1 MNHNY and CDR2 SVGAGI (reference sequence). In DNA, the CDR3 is TGTGCCAGCAGTTACTTGCCCACAGGGGTTTCCTACGAGCAGTACTTC. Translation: CASSYLPTGVSYEQYF.

CDR3 bases: TGCAGCGTGGGACTAGCGGTCACAGATACGCAGTATTTT. This encodes CSVGLAVTDTQYF. The rearrangement uses TRBV29-1 and TRBJ2-3; 11 bases line up with TRBD2. The CDR3 is 13 residues long. Germline-derived CDR1 and CDR2 are SQVTM and ANQGSEA. Trimming at V came to 6 bases and at J to 2 bases, leaving 1 base not matched to a gene.

CDR3 DNA: TGTGCCAGTATAAAGGGACAGAGCAATCAGCCCCAGCATTTT. This sequence encodes CASIKGQSNQPQHF. This sequence joins TRBV19 and TRBJ1-5, with 7 nucleotides matching TRBD1. Germline V gene lookup returns CDR1 LNHDA and CDR2 SQIVND (reference sequence). The V and J ends lost 7 bases and 1 base, in that order; junction bases with no gene match: 4. The CDR3 is made up of 14 amino acids.

The CDR3 sequence: CASSPREARTDTQYF. The CDR3 nucleotides are TGTGCCAGCAGTCCTCGGGAGGCTCGCACAGATACGCAGTATTTT. The chain couples TRBV27 to TRBJ2-3; 7 bases line up with TRBD2. The germline CDR1 and CDR2 sequences are MNHEY and SMNVEV (reference sequence). V shed 5 bases and J 1 base; nucleotides not matched to a gene: 6. The length of the CDR3 is 15 residues.

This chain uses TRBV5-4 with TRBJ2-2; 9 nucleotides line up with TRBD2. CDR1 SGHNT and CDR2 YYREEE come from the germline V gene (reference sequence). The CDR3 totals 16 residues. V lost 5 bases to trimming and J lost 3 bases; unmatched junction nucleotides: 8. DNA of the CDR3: TGTGCCAGCAGTCCTGGACTAGCGCTTGACACCGGGGAGCTGTTTTTT. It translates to CASSPGLALDTGELFF.

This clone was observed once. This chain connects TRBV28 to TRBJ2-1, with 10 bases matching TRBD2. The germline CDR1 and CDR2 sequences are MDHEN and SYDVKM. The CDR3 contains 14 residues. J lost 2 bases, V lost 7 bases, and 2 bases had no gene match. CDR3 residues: CASTAGGTYNEQFF. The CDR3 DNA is TGTGCCAGCACAGCGGGAGGGACCTACAATGAGCAGTTCTTC.

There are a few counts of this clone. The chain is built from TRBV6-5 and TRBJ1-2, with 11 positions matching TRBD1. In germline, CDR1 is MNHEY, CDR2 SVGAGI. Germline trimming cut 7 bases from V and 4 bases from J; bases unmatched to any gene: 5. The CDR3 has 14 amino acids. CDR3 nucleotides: TGTGCCAGCACCAGGACAGGGGGCTCCTATGGCTACACCTTC. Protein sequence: CASTRTGGSYGYTF.

CDR3 nucleotides: TGTGCCAGTAGTATCTCCCAGCCTAGTGAAAAACTGTTTTTT. Translating it yields CASSISQPSEKLFF. This rearrangement joins TRBV19 to TRBJ1-4; D not resolved. The CDR3 spans 14 residues. Trimming stripped 3 bases from V and 7 bases from J, with 12 bases between. The V gene's germline CDR1 is LNHDA and CDR2 SQIVND (reference sequence).

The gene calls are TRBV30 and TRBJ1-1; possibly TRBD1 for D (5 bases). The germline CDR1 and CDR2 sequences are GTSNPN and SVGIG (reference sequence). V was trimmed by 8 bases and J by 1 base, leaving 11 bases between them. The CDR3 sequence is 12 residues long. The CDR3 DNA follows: TGTGCCAGGGGCCAGGGGAACACTGAAGCTTTCTTT. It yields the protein CARGQGNTEAFF.

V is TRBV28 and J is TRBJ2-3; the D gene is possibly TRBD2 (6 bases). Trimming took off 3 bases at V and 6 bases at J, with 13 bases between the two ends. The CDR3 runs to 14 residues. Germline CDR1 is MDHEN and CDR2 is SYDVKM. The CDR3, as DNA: TGTGCCAGCAGTTTCGGGGGAGGTGTCGATACGCAGTATTTT. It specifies CASSFGGGVDTQYF.

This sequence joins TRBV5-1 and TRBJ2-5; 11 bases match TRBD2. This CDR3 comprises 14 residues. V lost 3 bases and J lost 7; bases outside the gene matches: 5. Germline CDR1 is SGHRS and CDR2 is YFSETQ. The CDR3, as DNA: TGCGCCAGCAGCTACCGACTAGCGGGGTCGACCCAGTACTTC. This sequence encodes CASSYRLAGSTQYF. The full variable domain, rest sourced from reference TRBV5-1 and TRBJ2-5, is KAGVTQTPRYLIKTRGQQVTLSCSPISGHRSVSWYQQTPGQGLQFLFEYFSETQRNKGNFPGRFSGRQFSNSRSEMNVSTLELGDSALYLCASSYRLAGSTQYFGPGTRLLVL.

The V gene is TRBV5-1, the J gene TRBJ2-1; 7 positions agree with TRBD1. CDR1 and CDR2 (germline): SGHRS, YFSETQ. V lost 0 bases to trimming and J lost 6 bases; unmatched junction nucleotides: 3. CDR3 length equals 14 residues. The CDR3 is CASSLGQGSNEQFF. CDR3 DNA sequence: TGCGCCAGCAGCTTGGGACAGGGAAGCAATGAGCAGTTCTTC.

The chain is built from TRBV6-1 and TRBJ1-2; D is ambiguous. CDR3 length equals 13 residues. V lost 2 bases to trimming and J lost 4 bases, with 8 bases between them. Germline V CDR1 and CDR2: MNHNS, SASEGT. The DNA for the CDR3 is TGTGCCAGCAGTGAAAGCGTCGGCTATGGCTACACCTTC. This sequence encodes CASSESVGYGYTF.

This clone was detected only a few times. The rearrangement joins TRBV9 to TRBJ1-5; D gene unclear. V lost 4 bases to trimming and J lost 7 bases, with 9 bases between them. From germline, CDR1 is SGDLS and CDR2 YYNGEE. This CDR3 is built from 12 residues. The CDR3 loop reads CASSSGPQPQHF. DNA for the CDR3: TGTGCCAGCAGCTCTGGGCCCCAGCCCCAGCATTTT.

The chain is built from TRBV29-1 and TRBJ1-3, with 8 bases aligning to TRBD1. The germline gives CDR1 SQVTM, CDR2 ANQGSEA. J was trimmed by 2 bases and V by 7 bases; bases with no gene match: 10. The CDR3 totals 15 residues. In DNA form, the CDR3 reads TGCAGCGGGTCACGCAGGACAGGGACTGGAAACACCATATATTTT. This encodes CSGSRRTGTGNTIYF.

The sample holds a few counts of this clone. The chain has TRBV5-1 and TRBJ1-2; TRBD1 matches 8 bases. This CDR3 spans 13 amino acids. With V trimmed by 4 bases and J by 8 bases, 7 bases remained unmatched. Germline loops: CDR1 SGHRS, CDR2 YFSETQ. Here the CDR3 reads CASSGADRAGYTF. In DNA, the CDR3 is TGCGCCAGCAGCGGCGCGGACAGGGCCGGCTACACCTTC.

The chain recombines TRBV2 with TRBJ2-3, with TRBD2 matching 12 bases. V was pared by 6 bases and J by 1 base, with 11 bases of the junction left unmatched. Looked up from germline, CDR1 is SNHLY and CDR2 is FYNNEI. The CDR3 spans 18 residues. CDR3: CASRQGLAGGLGTDTQYF. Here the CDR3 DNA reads TGTGCCAGCAGACAAGGGCTAGCGGGAGGGCTGGGCACAGATACGCAGTATTTT.

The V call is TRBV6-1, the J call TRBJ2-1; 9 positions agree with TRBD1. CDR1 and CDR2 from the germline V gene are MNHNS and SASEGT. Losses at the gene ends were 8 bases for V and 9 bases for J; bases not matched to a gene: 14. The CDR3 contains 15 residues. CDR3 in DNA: TGTGCCAGCCTGCAGCCGGGACAGGGTGCGGGTGAGCAGTTCTTC. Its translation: CASLQPGQGAGEQFF.